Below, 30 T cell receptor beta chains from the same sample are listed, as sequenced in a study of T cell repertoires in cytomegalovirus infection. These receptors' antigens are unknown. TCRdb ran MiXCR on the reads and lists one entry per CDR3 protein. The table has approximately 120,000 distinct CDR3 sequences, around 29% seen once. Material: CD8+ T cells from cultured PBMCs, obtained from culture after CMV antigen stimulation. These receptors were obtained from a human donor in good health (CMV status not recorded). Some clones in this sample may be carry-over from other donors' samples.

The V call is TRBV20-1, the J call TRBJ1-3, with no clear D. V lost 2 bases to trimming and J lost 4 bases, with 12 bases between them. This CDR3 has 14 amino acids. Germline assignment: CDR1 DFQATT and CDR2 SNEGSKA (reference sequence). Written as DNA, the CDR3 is TGCAGTGCTAGAAGTATAGCGGCGGGAAACACCATATATTTT. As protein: CSARSIAAGNTIYF.

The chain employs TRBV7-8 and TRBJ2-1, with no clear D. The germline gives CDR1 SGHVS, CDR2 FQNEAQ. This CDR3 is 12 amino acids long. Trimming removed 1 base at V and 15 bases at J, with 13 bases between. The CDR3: CASSLGIDVWFF. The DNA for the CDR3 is TGTGCCAGCAGCTTAGGGATCGACGTCTGGTTCTTC.

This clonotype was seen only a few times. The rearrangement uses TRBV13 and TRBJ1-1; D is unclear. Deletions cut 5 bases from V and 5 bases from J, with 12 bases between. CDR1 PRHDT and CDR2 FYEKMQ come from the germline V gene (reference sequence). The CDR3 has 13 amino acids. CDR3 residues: CASSPVGPTEAFF. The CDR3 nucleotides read TGTGCCAGCAGCCCTGTTGGGCCGACTGAAGCTTTCTTT.

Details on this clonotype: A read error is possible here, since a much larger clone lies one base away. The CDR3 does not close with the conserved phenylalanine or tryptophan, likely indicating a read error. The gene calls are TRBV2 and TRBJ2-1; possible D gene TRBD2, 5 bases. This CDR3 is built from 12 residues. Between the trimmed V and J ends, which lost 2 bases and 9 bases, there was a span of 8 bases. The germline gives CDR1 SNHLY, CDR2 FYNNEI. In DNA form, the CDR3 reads TGTGCCAGCAGTGAATCGGGGAGTGAGCAGTTCTTA. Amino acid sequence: CASSESGSEQFL.

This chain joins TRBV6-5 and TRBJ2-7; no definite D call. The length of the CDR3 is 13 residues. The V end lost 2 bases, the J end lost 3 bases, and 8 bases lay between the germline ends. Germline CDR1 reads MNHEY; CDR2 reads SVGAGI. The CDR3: CASSYTYSYEQYF. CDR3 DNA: TGTGCCAGCAGTTACACTTACAGCTACGAGCAGTACTTC.

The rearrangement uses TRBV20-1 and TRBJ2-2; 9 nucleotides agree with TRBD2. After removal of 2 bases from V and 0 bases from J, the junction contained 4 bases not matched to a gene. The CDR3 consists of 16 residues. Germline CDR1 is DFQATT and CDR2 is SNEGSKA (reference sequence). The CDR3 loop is CSARLAGFANTGELFF. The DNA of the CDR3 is TGCAGTGCTAGACTAGCGGGGTTCGCGAACACCGGGGAGCTGTTTTTT.

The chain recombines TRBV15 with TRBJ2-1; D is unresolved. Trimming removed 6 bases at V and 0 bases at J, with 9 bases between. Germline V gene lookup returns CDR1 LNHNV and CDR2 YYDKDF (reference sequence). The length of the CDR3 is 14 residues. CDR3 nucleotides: TGTGCCACCAGTTTGACGAGCTCCTACAATGAGCAGTTCTTC. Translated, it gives CATSLTSSYNEQFF.

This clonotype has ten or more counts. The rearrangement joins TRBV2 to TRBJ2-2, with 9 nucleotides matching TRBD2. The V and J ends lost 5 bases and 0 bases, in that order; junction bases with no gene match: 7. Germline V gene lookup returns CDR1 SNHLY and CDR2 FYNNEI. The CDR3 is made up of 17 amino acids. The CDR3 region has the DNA TGTGCCAGCAGTCAGCTAGCGGGGAAAACGAACACCGGGGAGCTGTTTTTT. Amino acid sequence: CASSQLAGKTNTGELFF.

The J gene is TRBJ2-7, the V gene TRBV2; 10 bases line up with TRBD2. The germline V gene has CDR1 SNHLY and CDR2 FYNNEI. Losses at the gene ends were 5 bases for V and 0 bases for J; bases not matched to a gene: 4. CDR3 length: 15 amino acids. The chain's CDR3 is CASSNGLADSYEQYF. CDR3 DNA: TGTGCCAGCAGTAACGGACTAGCGGACTCCTACGAGCAGTACTTC.

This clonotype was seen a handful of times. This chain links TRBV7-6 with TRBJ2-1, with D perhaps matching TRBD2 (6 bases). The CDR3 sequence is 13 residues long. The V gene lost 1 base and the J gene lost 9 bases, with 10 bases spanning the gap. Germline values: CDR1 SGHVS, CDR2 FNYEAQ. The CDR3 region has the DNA TGTGCCAGCAGCTTAGGCGGAGCGGGTGAGCAGTTCTTC. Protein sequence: CASSLGGAGEQFF.

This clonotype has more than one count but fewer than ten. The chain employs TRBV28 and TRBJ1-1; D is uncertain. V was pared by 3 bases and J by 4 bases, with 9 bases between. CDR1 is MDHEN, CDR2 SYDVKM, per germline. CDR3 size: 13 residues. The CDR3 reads CASSFYPGTEAFF. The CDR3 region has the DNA TGTGCCAGCAGTTTTTACCCGGGCACTGAAGCTTTCTTT.

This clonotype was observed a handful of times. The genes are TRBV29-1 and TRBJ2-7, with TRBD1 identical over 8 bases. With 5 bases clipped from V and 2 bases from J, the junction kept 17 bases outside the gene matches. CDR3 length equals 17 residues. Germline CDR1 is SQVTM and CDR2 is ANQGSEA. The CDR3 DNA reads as TGCAGCGTTCTACGACCTACACAGGGGGTGGTTCCCTACGAGCAGTACTTC. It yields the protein CSVLRPTQGVVPYEQYF.

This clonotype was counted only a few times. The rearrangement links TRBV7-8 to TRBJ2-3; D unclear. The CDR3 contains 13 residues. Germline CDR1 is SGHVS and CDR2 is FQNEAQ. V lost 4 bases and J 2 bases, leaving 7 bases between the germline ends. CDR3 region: CASSSPLTDTQYF. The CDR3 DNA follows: TGTGCCAGCAGCTCCCCCCTCACAGATACGCAGTATTTT.

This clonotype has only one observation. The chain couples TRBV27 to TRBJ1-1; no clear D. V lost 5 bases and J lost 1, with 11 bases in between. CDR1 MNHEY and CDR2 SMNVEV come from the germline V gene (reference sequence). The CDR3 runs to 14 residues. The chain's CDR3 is CASSPLFTNTEAFF. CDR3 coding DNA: TGTGCCAGCAGTCCTTTATTTACGAACACTGAAGCTTTCTTT.

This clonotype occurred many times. This chain's CDR3 is CASSLGAPEQYF. CDR3 DNA: TGTGCCAGCAGTTTGGGGGCACCCGAGCAGTACTTC. The chain uses TRBV28 and TRBJ2-7, with D possibly being TRBD1 (6 bases). The CDR3 extends over 12 amino acids. The V gene's germline CDR1 is MDHEN and CDR2 SYDVKM. Trimming shortened V by 3 bases and J by 6 bases, and 9 bases separated the two germline ends.

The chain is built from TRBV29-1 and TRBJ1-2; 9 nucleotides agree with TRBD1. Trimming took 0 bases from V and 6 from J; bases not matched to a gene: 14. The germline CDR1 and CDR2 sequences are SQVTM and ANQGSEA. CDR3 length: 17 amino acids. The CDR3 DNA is TGCAGCGTTGAAGAGGCCGCCGGGACAGGGAGAGAGAATGGCTACACCTTC. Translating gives CSVEEAAGTGRENGYTF.

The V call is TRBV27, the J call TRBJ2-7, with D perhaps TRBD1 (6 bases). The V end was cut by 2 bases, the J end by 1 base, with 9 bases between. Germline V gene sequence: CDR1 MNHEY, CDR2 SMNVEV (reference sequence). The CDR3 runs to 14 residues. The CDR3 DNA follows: TGTGCCAGCAGTTTAGGAGGACAGTCCTACGAGCAGTACTTC. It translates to CASSLGGQSYEQYF.

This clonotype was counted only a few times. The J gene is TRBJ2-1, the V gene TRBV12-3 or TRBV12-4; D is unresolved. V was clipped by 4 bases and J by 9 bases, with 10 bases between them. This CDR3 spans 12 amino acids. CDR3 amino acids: CASSSLTFEQFF. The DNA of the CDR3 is TGTGCCAGCAGTTCTTTGACATTTGAGCAGTTCTTC.

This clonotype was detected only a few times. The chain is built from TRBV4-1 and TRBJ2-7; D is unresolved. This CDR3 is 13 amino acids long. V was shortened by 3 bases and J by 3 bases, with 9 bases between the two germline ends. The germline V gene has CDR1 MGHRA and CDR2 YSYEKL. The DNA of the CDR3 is TGCGCCAGCAGCCACGACATCTACTACGAGCAGTACTTC. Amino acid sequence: CASSHDIYYEQYF.

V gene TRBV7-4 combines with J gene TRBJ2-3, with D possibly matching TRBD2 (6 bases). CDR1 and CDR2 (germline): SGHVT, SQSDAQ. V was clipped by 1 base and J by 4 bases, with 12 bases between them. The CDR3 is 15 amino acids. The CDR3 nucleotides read TGTGCCAGCAGCTTAGGAGCGGCGGGGCCAGATACGCAGTATTTT. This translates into CASSLGAAGPDTQYF.

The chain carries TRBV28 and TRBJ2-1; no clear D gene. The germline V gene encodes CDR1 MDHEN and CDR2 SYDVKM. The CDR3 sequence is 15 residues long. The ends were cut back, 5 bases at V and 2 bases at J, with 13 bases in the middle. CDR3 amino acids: CASSNIPPTYNEQFF. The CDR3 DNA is TGTGCCAGCAGTAATATACCCCCTACCTACAATGAGCAGTTCTTC. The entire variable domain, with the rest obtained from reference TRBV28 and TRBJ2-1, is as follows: DVKVTQSSRYLVKRTGEKVFLECVQDMDHENMFWYRQDPGLGLRLIYFSYDVKMKEKGDIPEGYSVSREKKERFSLILESASTNQTSMYLCASSNIPPTYNEQFFGPGTRLTVL.

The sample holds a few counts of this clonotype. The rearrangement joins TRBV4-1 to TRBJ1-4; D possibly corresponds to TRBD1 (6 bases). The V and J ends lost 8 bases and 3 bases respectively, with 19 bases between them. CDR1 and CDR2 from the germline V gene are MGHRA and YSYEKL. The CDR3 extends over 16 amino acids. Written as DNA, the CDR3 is TGCGCCAGCGGAAAGGGGGGCCAGTACGCTAATGAAAAACTGTTTTTT. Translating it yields CASGKGGQYANEKLFF.

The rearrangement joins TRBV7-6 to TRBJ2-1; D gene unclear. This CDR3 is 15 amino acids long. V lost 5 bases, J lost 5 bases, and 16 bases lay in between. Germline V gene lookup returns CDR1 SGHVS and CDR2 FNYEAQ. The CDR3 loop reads CASSPIPRPDNEQFF. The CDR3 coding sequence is TGTGCCAGCAGCCCGATACCCCGGCCCGACAATGAGCAGTTCTTC.

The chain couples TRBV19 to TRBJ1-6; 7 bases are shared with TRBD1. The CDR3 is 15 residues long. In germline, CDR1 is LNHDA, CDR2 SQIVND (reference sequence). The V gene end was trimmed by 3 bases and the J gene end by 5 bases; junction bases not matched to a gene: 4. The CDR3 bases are TGTGCCAGTAGTATGTTAGGGGGCGATAATTCACCCCTCCACTTT. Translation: CASSMLGGDNSPLHF.

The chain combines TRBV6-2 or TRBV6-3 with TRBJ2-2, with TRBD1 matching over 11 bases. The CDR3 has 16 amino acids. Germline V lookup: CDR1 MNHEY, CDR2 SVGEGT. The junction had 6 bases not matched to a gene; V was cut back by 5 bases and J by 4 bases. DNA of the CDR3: TGTGCCAGCAGTCAAGCAGGACAGGGGGCCACCGGGGAGCTGTTTTTT. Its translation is CASSQAGQGATGELFF.

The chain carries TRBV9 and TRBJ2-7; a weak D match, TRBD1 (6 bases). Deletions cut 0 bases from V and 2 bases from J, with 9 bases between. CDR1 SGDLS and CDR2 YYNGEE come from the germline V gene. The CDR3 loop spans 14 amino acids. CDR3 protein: CASSVADSPYEQYF. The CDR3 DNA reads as TGTGCCAGCAGCGTAGCGGACAGCCCCTACGAGCAGTACTTC.

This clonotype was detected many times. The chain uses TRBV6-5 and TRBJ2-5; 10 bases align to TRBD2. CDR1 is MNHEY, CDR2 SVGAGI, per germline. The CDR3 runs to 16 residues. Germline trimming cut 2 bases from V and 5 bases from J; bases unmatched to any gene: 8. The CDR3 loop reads CASSYRKRGGPETQYF. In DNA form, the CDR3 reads TGTGCCAGCAGTTACAGGAAGCGGGGGGGCCCGGAGACCCAGTACTTC.

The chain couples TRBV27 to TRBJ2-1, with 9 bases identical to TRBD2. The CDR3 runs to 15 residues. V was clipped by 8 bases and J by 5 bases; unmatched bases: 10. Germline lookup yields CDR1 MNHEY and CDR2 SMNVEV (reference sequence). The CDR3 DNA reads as TGTGCCAGCGCTTCTGTAGCGGGAGTAAACAATGAGCAGTTCTTC. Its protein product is CASASVAGVNNEQFF.

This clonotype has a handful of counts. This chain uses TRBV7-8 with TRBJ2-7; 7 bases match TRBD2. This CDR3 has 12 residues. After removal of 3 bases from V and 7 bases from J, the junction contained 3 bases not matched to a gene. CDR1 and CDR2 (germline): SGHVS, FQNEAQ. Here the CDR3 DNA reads TGTGCCAGCAGCTTGGGAGGGGAGGAGCAGTACTTC. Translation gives CASSLGGEEQYF.

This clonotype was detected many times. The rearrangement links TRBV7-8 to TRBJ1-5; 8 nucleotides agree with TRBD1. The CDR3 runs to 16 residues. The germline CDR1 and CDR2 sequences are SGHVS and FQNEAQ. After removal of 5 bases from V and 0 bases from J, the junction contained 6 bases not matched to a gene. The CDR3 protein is CASSVGTGYSNQPQHF. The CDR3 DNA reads TGTGCCAGCAGCGTCGGGACAGGCTATAGCAATCAGCCCCAGCATTTT. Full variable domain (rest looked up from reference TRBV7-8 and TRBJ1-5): GAGVSQSPRYKVAKRGQDVALRCDPISGHVSLFWYQQALGQGPEFLTYFQNEAQLDKSGLPSDRFFAERPEGSVSTLKIQRTQQEDSAVYLCASSVGTGYSNQPQHFGDGTRLSIL.